This TCR beta chain stems from a study of cytomegalovirus exposure and HLA in healthy donors. For the study at large: An early release of data contained 70 million to 95 million unique TCRs, which came from HLA-typed donors.

Trimming stripped 6 bases from V and 0 bases from J, with 10 bases between. The CDR3 extends over 14 amino acids. Per the germline V gene, CDR1 is PRHDT and CDR2 is FYEKMQ (reference sequence). The PCR ran on 60 Vbeta and 13 Jbeta primers. The protocol was immunoSEQ multiplex PCR, while the TCRdb copy is restricted to in-frame clones and leaves out a portion. The sample lists about 180,000 clones, 82% seen once, with roughly 1.4% in the top ten. About this clone: The same CDR3 arises from other DNA sequences in this sample as well.

The chain couples TRBV13 to TRBJ2-3, with D perhaps matching TRBD2 (5 bases). This TCR derives from a man aged 35 to 55 in good health and CMV-seronegative. The sample taken for sequencing was PBMCs. The CDR3 DNA sequence: TGTGCCAGCAGAGGTCGGGGTAGCACAGATACGCAGTATTTT. Translated, it gives CASRGRGSTDTQYF. Filled out from reference TRBV13 and TRBJ2-3, the complete variable domain reads AAGVIQSPRHLIKEKRETATLKCYPIPRHDTVYWYQQGPGQDPQFLISFYEKMQSDKGSIPDRFSAQQFSDYHSELNMSSLELGDSALYFCASRGRGSTDTQYFGPGTRLTVL.